Listed here is a single T cell receptor (beta chain). This clonotype was picked up a small number of times. There is no known antigen for this receptor. The sample holds no much larger clone one base away, and base qualities are not on file. TCRdb lists the instrument as Illumina HiSeq 1500. Using fastp trimming at Q25 and MiXCR clonotype assembly, TCRdb reanalyzed the public sequencing data and kept in-frame beta chains. Identical CDR3 protein sequences are pooled into one entry, listed with their most common genes and DNA. This sample gives approximately 320,000 distinct CDR3 sequences in total; around a tenth of them show up just once. Around 4.1% of the sample goes to the ten largest clones. This entry belongs to a study of T cell repertoires in cytomegalovirus infection (dated by TCRdb to between 2019 and 2020). Background on the whole study: Donor HLA type was relevant to the analysis, because carriage of CMV infection together with the matching HLA type was indicated by public TCR beta signatures. What the research found in general, with its limitations: The ex vivo response was dominated by HLA-C-restricted CMV-specific TCR beta clonotypes, which also provided the single most frequent clonotype in two of eight donors. In both this cohort and an independent roughly 400-donor cohort, the cumulative frequency of public TCR beta family members distinguished carriers of CMV infection plus the relevant HLA type.

The sample taken for sequencing was PBMCs. The sequence was collected from a human donor in good health (CMV status not recorded). Some clones in this sample may be carry-over from other donors' samples.

In nucleotide form, the sequence is TGTGCCATAGGACCCCACAGGGAGACCCAGTACTTC. This is translated as CAIGPHRETQYF. The chain is assembled from TRBV28 and TRBJ2-5; 5 matching bases give a weak D call of TRBD1. The V end loses 10 bases and the J end loses 5 bases, and a stretch of 14 bases separates them. CDR1 MDHEN and CDR2 SYDVKM are derived from the germline V gene. Counted from cysteine to phenylalanine, this CDR3 has 12 amino acids. CDR3 DNA only is kept here, 36 bases in frame from base 1.